The 17 T cell receptor beta chains presented below share a single source sample, sequenced in a study of T cells after yellow fever vaccination. TCRdb redid the calling of the 5' RACE reads with MiXCR, one entry per CDR3 protein. The sample has around 310,000 distinct CDR3 sequences, approximately 4% seen once; the top ten hold roughly 24%. This sample comprised PBMCs, obtained 5 days after the yellow fever booster vaccination. Source of these receptors: a man aged 18 to 35 who received the YFV17D yellow fever vaccine.

The chain links TRBV3-1 to TRBJ1-1; a weak D match, TRBD1 (5 bases). CDR1 LGHDT and CDR2 YNNKEL come from the germline V gene (reference sequence). The CDR3 runs 12 residues. V lost 8 bases and J 2 bases, leaving 9 bases between the germline ends. The CDR3 loop is CASSDSNTEAFF. The DNA for the CDR3 is TGTGCCAGCTCCGACAGTAACACTGAAGCTTTCTTT. Supplemented by reference TRBV3-1 and TRBJ1-1, the full variable domain reads DTAVSQTPKYLVTQMGNDKSIKCEQNLGHDTMYWYKQDSKKFLKIMFSYNNKELIINETVPNRFSPKSPDKAHLNLHINSLELGDSAVYFCASSDSNTEAFFGQGTRLTVV.

This clonotype was recorded at least ten times. V is TRBV6-5 and J is TRBJ2-7; the D gene is possibly TRBD2 (5 bases). CDR1 and CDR2 (germline): MNHEY, SVGAGI. V was shortened by 6 bases and J by 0 bases, with 12 bases between the two germline ends. The CDR3 runs to 14 residues. The CDR3 DNA is TGTGCCAGCAGGAGGGAACGGGACTCCTACGAGCAGTACTTC. Translating gives CASRRERDSYEQYF.

This clonotype was counted at least ten times. V usage is TRBV12-3 or TRBV12-4 and J usage is TRBJ1-2; possibly TRBD1 for D (5 bases). This CDR3 is 17 amino acids long. V lost 5 bases, J lost 0 bases, and 19 bases lay in between. The CDR3 coding sequence is TGTGCCAGCAGTCTGGCCGCCGGGACCGTAGCTAACTATGGCTACACCTTC. As protein: CASSLAAGTVANYGYTF.

This clonotype has just a few counts. J is TRBJ2-7 and V is TRBV12-3 or TRBV12-4; no reliable D call. V lost 5 bases and J 0 bases, leaving 14 bases between the germline ends. The CDR3 length is 15 residues. The CDR3 nucleotides are TGTGCCAGCAGTCCGTCCCCGGCACCCTCCTACGAGCAGTACTTC. Translated: CASSPSPAPSYEQYF.

The genes are TRBV5-1 and TRBJ1-2; weak D call: TRBD1 (5 bases). V gave up 4 bases and J gave up 8 bases, with 12 bases separating them. Germline CDR1 reads SGHRS; CDR2 reads YFSETQ. CDR3 length: 12 amino acids. The CDR3, as DNA: TGCGCCAGCAGCCGGGACGGTGAAGGCTACACCTTC. It codes for CASSRDGEGYTF.

This clonotype was observed a few times. The J gene is TRBJ1-2, the V gene TRBV15; the D is unclear. Germline V lookup: CDR1 LNHNV, CDR2 YYDKDF (reference sequence). Trimming pared 1 base from V and 13 bases from J, leaving 16 bases between. The CDR3 contains 13 residues. CDR3 sequence: CATSRASQGPRTF. As DNA, the CDR3 is TGTGCCACCAGCAGAGCCTCTCAAGGCCCGCGCACCTTC. The complete variable domain, with remaining parts taken from reference TRBV15 and TRBJ1-2, reads DAMVIQNPRYQVTQFGKPVTLSCSQTLNHNVMYWYQQKSSQAPKLLFHYYDKDFNNEADTPDNFQSRRPNTSFCFLDIRSPGLGDTAMYLCATSRASQGPRTFGSGTRLTVV.

V gene TRBV29-1 combines with J gene TRBJ1-2, with D hard to call. Trimming took 2 bases from V and 5 from J, leaving 18 bases between them. CDR1 is SQVTM and CDR2 is ANQGSEA in the germline V gene. The CDR3 contains 15 residues. DNA for the CDR3: TGCAGCGTTGAATCGCTTCTCGGGGTTTCTTATGGCTACACCTTC. This encodes CSVESLLGVSYGYTF.

This clonotype showed up many times. The chain has TRBV12-3 or TRBV12-4 and TRBJ2-3, with D perhaps matching TRBD1 (5 bases). V lost 1 base and J lost 4, with 12 bases in between. This CDR3 is built from 15 residues. CDR3: CASSLGQGWSDTQYF. The CDR3 DNA is TGTGCCAGCAGTTTAGGGCAGGGTTGGTCAGATACGCAGTATTTT.

A few counts support this clonotype. The V call is TRBV12-3 or TRBV12-4, the J call TRBJ1-5; no reliable D call. The ends were cut back, 2 bases at V and 4 bases at J, with 9 bases in the middle. The CDR3 extends over 14 amino acids. CDR3 nucleotides: TGTGCCAGCAGTTTACCCTCAATTAATCAGCCCCAGCATTTT. Translated: CASSLPSINQPQHF.

This clonotype was detected a few times. This chain links TRBV6-6 with TRBJ2-4; D remains unclear. CDR1 is MNHNY and CDR2 is SVGAGI in the germline V gene (reference sequence). The CDR3 has 17 residues. With 2 bases removed from V and 0 bases from J, the gap between germline ends came to 14 bases. The CDR3 is CASSYGSRLLAKNIQYF. CDR3 nucleotides: TGTGCCAGCAGTTACGGAAGCAGACTTCTAGCCAAAAACATTCAGTACTTC.

This clonotype has more than one count but fewer than ten. The rearrangement links TRBV6-5 to TRBJ2-1, with D perhaps matching TRBD1 (5 bases). V was clipped by 8 bases and J by 4 bases, with 12 bases between them. This CDR3 spans 13 amino acids. The germline V gene encodes CDR1 MNHEY and CDR2 SVGAGI. CDR3 in DNA: TGTGCCAGCGGGGTACAGGCGTACAATGAGCAGTTCTTC. It specifies CASGVQAYNEQFF.

The table lists this clonotype with a few counts. V is TRBV7-6 and J is TRBJ1-1, with 7 bases fitting TRBD1. In germline, CDR1 is SGHVS, CDR2 FNYEAQ. The CDR3 loop spans 16 amino acids. V shed 6 bases and J 0 bases; nucleotides not matched to a gene: 10. The CDR3 bases are TGTGCCAGCAGTTTTTCACAGGGGCACATGAACACTGAAGCTTTCTTT. This translates into CASSFSQGHMNTEAFF. Full variable domain (remainder filled in from reference TRBV7-6 and TRBJ1-1): GAGVSQSPRYKVTKRGQDVALRCDPISGHVSLYWYRQALGQGPEFLTYFNYEAQQDKSGLPNDRFSAERPEGSISTLTIQRTEQRDSAMYRCASSFSQGHMNTEAFFGQGTRLTVV.

This clonotype was observed at least ten times. The V call is TRBV5-1, the J call TRBJ2-5; either TRBD1 or TRBD2 may supply D (5 bases each). The germline V gene has CDR1 SGHRS and CDR2 YFSETQ. The CDR3 is 13 amino acids. V lost 4 bases, J lost 4 bases, and 11 bases lay in between. The CDR3 reads CASSRGVRETQYF. The DNA for the CDR3 is TGCGCCAGCAGCCGAGGGGTCCGAGAGACCCAGTACTTC. Full variable domain (missing parts from reference TRBV5-1 and TRBJ2-5): KAGVTQTPRYLIKTRGQQVTLSCSPISGHRSVSWYQQTPGQGLQFLFEYFSETQRNKGNFPGRFSGRQFSNSRSEMNVSTLELGDSALYLCASSRGVRETQYFGPGTRLLVL.

This clonotype occurred many times. V usage is TRBV4-2 and J usage is TRBJ2-3, with 9 bases that match TRBD2. The ends lost 5 bases at V and 2 bases at J; junction bases unmatched: 2. Germline V CDR1 and CDR2: LGHNA, YNFKEQ. The CDR3 has 14 residues. As DNA, the CDR3 is TGTGCCAGCAGCTCTAGCGGGGCCACAGATACGCAGTATTTT. This translates into CASSSSGATDTQYF.

This clonotype was counted ten times or more. This chain uses TRBV29-1 with TRBJ2-1, with TRBD2 as a possible D gene (5 bases). Trimming pared 2 bases from V and 12 bases from J, leaving 14 bases between. The CDR3 has 12 residues. Germline lookup yields CDR1 SQVTM and CDR2 ANQGSEA. Here the CDR3 reads CSVEYRGFAQFF. DNA for the CDR3: TGCAGCGTTGAATACCGGGGATTTGCGCAGTTCTTC.

The rearrangement links TRBV29-1 to TRBJ1-1, with D unclear. Per germline, CDR1 SQVTM and CDR2 ANQGSEA. Trimming took 5 bases from V and 6 from J, leaving 10 bases between them. This CDR3 has 11 residues. CDR3 sequence reads: CSVQRSAEAFF. The CDR3 bases are TGCAGCGTTCAAAGGTCCGCTGAAGCTTTCTTT.

This clonotype was counted a few times. The genes are TRBV2 and TRBJ2-5; D might be TRBD1 (6 bases). The V and J ends lost 7 bases and 3 bases respectively, with 21 bases between them. This CDR3 spans 16 amino acids. CDR1 SNHLY and CDR2 FYNNEI come from the germline V gene. The CDR3 protein is CASTLNRDLEEETQYF. The CDR3 DNA reads as TGTGCCAGCACCCTGAACAGGGATCTGGAAGAAGAGACCCAGTACTTC.